This TCR beta chain was sequenced for a study of blood T cell repertoires in COVID-19 (dated by TCRdb to the early 2020s). As for the study more broadly: Samples from collaborators originated in the United States, Italy and Spain and spanned both the acute and convalescent phases of COVID-19. The repertoires were released in a freely available public database meant as a resource for research on the immune response to SARS-CoV-2. Where HLA class I and class II types were available, the types were taken from metadata supplied by the sample provider, not from assay-based typing. The prospective study material was composed of cDNA or gDNA derived from T cells, B-cell-depleted T cells, or PBMCs. Samples were obtained from the ongoing ImmuneRACE study (first 160 participants) and from over a thousand subjects provided by 6 global collaborators. Deeply sampled blood TCRbeta repertoires from subjects exposed to, actively infected with, or recovered from COVID-19 were included in the dataset. Nearly every sample came with metadata listing a de-identified subject ID, COVID-19 status, age in years and sex.

TCRbeta CDR3 regions were amplified from genomic DNA by means of the immunoSEQ Assay, a bias-controlled multiplex PCR. Per the original workflow: Within the assay, amplification of reference gene primers was used to estimate how many nucleated cells each sample contained. Sequence reads were collapsed and filtered to measure the absolute abundance of every unique TCRbeta CDR3 rearrangement. Productive Simpson clonality was computed per sample as the square root of Simpson's diversity index over productive rearrangements. TCRdb provides this immuneACCESS table in a form limited to in-frame rearrangements. Some clones are lacking; in checked studies, under half of them reflect an unresolved V gene, and why the rest are absent is not known. V and J calls and clone size are copied from that table; D and trimming were computed from the DNA. The sample profile shows about 200,000 clones; 82% of them were found once. The ten largest clones represent 6.5% to 7% of the sample.

The CDR3 sequence holds 17 residues, the cysteine and phenylalanine included. Only the CDR3 part of the read is kept: 51 bases, read in frame from the first base. V gives up 1 base and J gives up 0 bases, and the segment between their germline ends measures 13 bases. Taken from the germline V gene, the CDR1 and CDR2 loops are SGHVS and FQNEAQ. Whole blood was collected in K2EDTA tubes by collaborating institutions according to the institutions' own protocols. For TCRbeta analysis, collaborators shipped samples as frozen whole blood, isolated PBMCs, or DNA extracted from either of those sample types. Concerning this clone: Its target antigen remains unknown. It has no much larger one-base neighbor in the sample; base qualities were not kept.

What the study reported, not specific to this receptor: Clinical and demographic metadata were provided uncurated, with the amount varying by source and participant.

Sequencing was performed on peripheral blood. The sequence derives from a human donor with acute or convalescent COVID-19. The donor label of this sample is uncertain. The rearrangement combines TRBV7-8 with TRBJ2-4, with a tentative D gene TRBD1 over 7 matching bases. The CDR3 loop reads CASSLGAGGLAKNIQYF. In nucleotides, the sequence is TGTGCCAGCAGCTTAGGGGCAGGGGGACTAGCCAAAAACATTCAGTACTTC.